The 18 T cell receptor beta chains listed next were all sequenced from one sample in a study of T cells in Graves' hyperthyroidism and ophthalmopathy. Researchers took RNA transcripts and amplified the TCR beta CDR3 regions from them. First-round RT-PCR targeting the TCR CDR3 was performed with the HTBI primer set. One entry per CDR3 protein, called by TCRdb with MiXCR from the multiplex PCR reads. This sample has 530,000 or so distinct CDR3 sequences, with 35% to 55% found just once. Sequenced material: peripheral blood or thyroid tissue (not recorded which). These receptors came from a woman aged 18-29 years with Graves' hyperthyroidism.

The chain couples TRBV6-6 to TRBJ2-6; 7 positions agree with TRBD1. Germline V gene lookup returns CDR1 MNHNY and CDR2 SVGAGI (reference sequence). V lost 7 bases and J lost 0; bases outside the gene matches: 3. This CDR3 has 15 residues. CDR3 bases: TGTGCCAGCAACAGGGGACACTCTGGGGCCAACGTCCTGACTTTC. Protein: CASNRGHSGANVLTF.

This chain links TRBV20-1 with TRBJ1-2, with 9 bases lining up with TRBD1. Germline CDR1 DFQATT, CDR2 SNEGSKA (reference sequence). V lost 8 bases and J lost 7; bases outside the gene matches: 8. The CDR3 length is 12 residues. CDR3 protein: CSCFGTGFGYTF. CDR3 sequence (DNA): TGCAGTTGCTTTGGGACAGGGTTTGGCTACACCTTC.

This clonotype has at least ten counts. CDR3: CASSQRRRDEQYF. In DNA, the CDR3 is TGTGCCAGCAGCCAGAGGCGGCGGGACGAGCAGTACTTC. The chain has TRBV14 and TRBJ2-7; perhaps TRBD2 as D (5 bases). V lost 3 bases and J 5 bases, leaving 11 bases between the germline ends. Looked up from germline, CDR1 is SGHDN and CDR2 is FVKESK. This CDR3 has 13 residues. Full variable domain (remainder filled in from reference TRBV14 and TRBJ2-7): EAGVTQFPSHSVIEKGQTVTLRCDPISGHDNLYWYRRVMGKEIKFLLHFVKESKQDESGMPNNRFLAERTGGTYSTLKVQPAELEDSGVYFCASSQRRRDEQYFGPGTRLTVT.

The rearrangement links TRBV7-8 to TRBJ1-5; 9 nucleotides agree with TRBD1. This CDR3 contains 14 residues. The ends lost 4 bases at V and 7 bases at J; junction bases unmatched: 5. Germline loops: CDR1 SGHVS, CDR2 FQNEAQ. The CDR3 protein is CASSWGQGGQPQHF. The CDR3 region has the DNA TGTGCCAGCAGCTGGGGACAGGGCGGGCAGCCCCAGCATTTT.

The chain joins TRBV5-1 to TRBJ2-7; D is possibly TRBD1 (6 bases). The CDR3 runs 13 residues. The germline gives CDR1 SGHRS, CDR2 YFSETQ. Trimming stripped 4 bases from V and 3 bases from J, with 11 bases between. The CDR3 DNA is TGCGCCAGCAGCCCGGACAGTTTCTACGAGCAGTACTTC. Translated: CASSPDSFYEQYF.

J is TRBJ2-2 and V is TRBV20-1; the D gene is possibly TRBD1 (6 bases). V was shortened by 0 bases and J by 7 bases, with 12 bases between the two germline ends. The CDR3 is 14 residues long. Germline CDR1 DFQATT, CDR2 SNEGSKA (reference sequence). The CDR3 loop is CSARDLGASGELFF. Written as DNA, the CDR3 is TGCAGTGCTAGAGATTTGGGGGCTAGCGGGGAGCTGTTTTTT.

This clonotype has more than one count but fewer than ten. V gene TRBV10-3 combines with J gene TRBJ2-3, with D perhaps matching TRBD1 or TRBD2 (5 bases each). Germline assignment: CDR1 ENHRY and CDR2 SYGVKD. The germline V and J ends were trimmed by 8 bases and 6 bases, with 12 bases remaining between them. The CDR3 length is 12 residues. The CDR3 protein is CAIGDLYDTQYF. As DNA, the CDR3 is TGTGCCATCGGGGACCTTTATGATACGCAGTATTTT.

This clonotype was seen ten or more times. The J gene is TRBJ1-2, the V gene TRBV19; D not resolved. Germline loops: CDR1 LNHDA, CDR2 SQIVND (reference sequence). With 3 bases removed from V and 4 bases from J, the gap between germline ends came to 9 bases. The CDR3 length is 13 residues. The CDR3 DNA reads as TGTGCCAGTAGTATCCACAATACCTATGGCTACACCTTC. Amino acids: CASSIHNTYGYTF.

This chain joins TRBV7-9 and TRBJ2-2; TRBD2 is a possible D gene (6 bases). The CDR3 is 17 amino acids. Trimming removed 3 bases at V and 1 base at J, with 15 bases between. CDR1 and CDR2 (germline): SEHNR, FQNEAQ (reference sequence). The DNA of the CDR3 is TGTGCCAGCAGCTTGGCAGGGACTGCTGAGAACACCGGGGAGCTGTTTTTT. The encoded protein is CASSLAGTAENTGELFF.

The chain links TRBV29-1 to TRBJ1-2, with D possibly TRBD1 on 6 matching bases. Germline V gene lookup returns CDR1 SQVTM and CDR2 ANQGSEA. The CDR3 is 15 residues long. Trimming cost V 3 bases and J 7 bases, with 21 bases left between them. The CDR3 protein is CSVEEGGRGVFGYTF. The DNA for the CDR3 is TGCAGCGTTGAGGAAGGGGGTAGGGGCGTCTTTGGCTACACCTTC.

The chain combines TRBV29-1 with TRBJ2-7, with D perhaps TRBD1 or TRBD2 (5 bases each). Germline loops: CDR1 SQVTM, CDR2 ANQGSEA. CDR3 length: 10 amino acids. V lost 4 bases, J lost 8 bases, and 9 bases lay in between. CDR3 nucleotides: TGCAGCGTTGGAGGGGTCCAGCAGTACTTC. This translates into CSVGGVQQYF.

This clonotype is a singleton in its sample. The rearrangement joins TRBV6-5 to TRBJ1-3, with no clear D. This CDR3 comprises 15 residues. Germline V gives CDR1 MNHEY, CDR2 SVGAGI. Trimming shortened V by 0 bases and J by 6 bases, and 12 bases separated the two germline ends. CDR3 sequence: CASSYSRTNENTIYF. CDR3 nucleotides: TGTGCCAGCAGTTACTCTAGAACCAATGAAAACACCATATATTTT.

This clonotype was observed at least ten times. J is TRBJ1-6 and V is TRBV12-3 or TRBV12-4, with D maybe TRBD1 (5 bases). There are 17 residues in the CDR3. Trimming removed 1 base from V and 7 bases from J, with 17 bases in between. CDR3 region: CASSLEGRDFRNSPLHF. For the CDR3, the DNA is TGTGCCAGCAGTTTAGAGGGACGAGACTTTAGGAATTCACCCCTCCACTTT.

The sample holds many counts of this clonotype. CDR3 DNA: TGCGCCAGCAGCCCTGACGACAGCATGAACACTGAAGCTTTCTTT. Amino acid sequence: CASSPDDSMNTEAFF. V and J are TRBV5-1 and TRBJ1-1; maybe TRBD1 (5 bases). CDR3 size: 15 residues. Trimming removed 4 bases at V and 0 bases at J, with 13 bases between. Germline assignment: CDR1 SGHRS and CDR2 YFSETQ.

This clonotype was counted ten times or more. The CDR3 sequence is CASKSDRGNGYTF. The CDR3 bases are TGTGCCAGCAAGTCGGACAGGGGGAATGGCTACACCTTC. The chain recombines TRBV2 with TRBJ1-2, with 10 nucleotides matching TRBD1. Trimming removed 7 bases from V and 6 bases from J; junction bases left unmatched: 5. Germline loops: CDR1 SNHLY, CDR2 FYNNEI. The CDR3 is 13 amino acids.

The chain recombines TRBV5-1 with TRBJ2-5; D unclear. V lost 1 base and J lost 5, with 9 bases in between. The CDR3 contains 13 residues. The germline gives CDR1 SGHRS, CDR2 YFSETQ. The CDR3 sequence: CASSLSWAETQYF. CDR3 bases: TGCGCCAGCAGCTTGTCGTGGGCCGAGACCCAGTACTTC.

In regard to this clonotype: Possible read error: a much larger clone is one base away. This chain joins TRBV6-6 and TRBJ1-3, with D hard to call. The CDR3 runs to 16 residues. Germline CDR1 and CDR2: MNHNY and SVGAGI (reference sequence). V was trimmed by 6 bases and J by 0 bases, leaving 15 bases between them. This CDR3 is CASSPMSQSSGNTIYF. The CDR3 nucleotides are TGTGCCAGCAGCCCCATGTCACAGAGCTCTGGAAACACCATATATTTT.

A note on this clonotype: Sequence at one end of the junction differs from germline and may be a read error. V and J are TRBV7-2 and TRBJ1-2; a weak D match, TRBD1 (5 bases). Looked up from germline, CDR1 is SGHTA and CDR2 is FQGNSA. The CDR3 consists of 15 residues. CDR3 in DNA: TGTGCCAGCGGCTTGGAGGGAAAGGGGCACTATGGCTACACCTTC. This sequence encodes CASGLEGKGHYGYTF.